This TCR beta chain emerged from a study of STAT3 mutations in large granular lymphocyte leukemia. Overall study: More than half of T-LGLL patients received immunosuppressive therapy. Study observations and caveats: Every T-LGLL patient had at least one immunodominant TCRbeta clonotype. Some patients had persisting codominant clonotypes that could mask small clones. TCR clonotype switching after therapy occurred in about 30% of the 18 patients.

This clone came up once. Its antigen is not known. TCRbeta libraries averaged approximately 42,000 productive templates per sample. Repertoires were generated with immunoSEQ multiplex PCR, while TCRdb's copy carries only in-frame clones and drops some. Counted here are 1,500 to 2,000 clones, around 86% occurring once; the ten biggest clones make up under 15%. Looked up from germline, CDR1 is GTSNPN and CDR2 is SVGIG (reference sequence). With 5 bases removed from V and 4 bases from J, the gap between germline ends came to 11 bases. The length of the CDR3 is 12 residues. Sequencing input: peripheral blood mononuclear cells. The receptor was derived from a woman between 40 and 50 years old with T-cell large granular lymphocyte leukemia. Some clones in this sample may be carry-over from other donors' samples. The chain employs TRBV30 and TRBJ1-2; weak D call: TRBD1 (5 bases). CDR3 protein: CAWQGFPYGYTF. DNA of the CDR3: TGTGCCTGGCAGGGTTTCCCCTATGGCTACACCTTC.